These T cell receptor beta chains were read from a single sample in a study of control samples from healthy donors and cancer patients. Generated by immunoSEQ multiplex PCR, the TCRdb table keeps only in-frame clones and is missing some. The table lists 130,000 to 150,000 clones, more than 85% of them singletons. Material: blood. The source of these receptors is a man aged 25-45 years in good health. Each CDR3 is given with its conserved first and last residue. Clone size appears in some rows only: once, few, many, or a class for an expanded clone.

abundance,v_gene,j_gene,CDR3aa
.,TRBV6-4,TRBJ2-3,CASSDAGGGNTDTQYF
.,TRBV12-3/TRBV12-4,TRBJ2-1,CASGRGGVNEQFF
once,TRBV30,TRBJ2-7,CAWSARGVGTTEQYF
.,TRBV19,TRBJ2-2,CASSMVGAWTGELFF
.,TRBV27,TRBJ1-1,CASALQGAGAEAFF
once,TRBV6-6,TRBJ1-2,CASSNPVSGPGYTF
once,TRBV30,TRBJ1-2,CAWSQGANYGYTF
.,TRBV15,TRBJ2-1,CATSRRTSGGRSYNEQFF
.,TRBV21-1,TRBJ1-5,CASSKGLQPQHF
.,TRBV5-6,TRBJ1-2,CASSLEDRTPYGYTF
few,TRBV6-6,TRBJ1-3,CASLHNRAFSGNTIYF
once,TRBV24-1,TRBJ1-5,CATSDLFWCYHNQPQHF
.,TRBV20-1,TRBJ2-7,CSASNPRQGSYEQYF
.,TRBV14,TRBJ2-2,CASSQEATEAGELFF
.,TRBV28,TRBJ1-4,CASSADSLTNEKLFF
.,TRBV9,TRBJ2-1,CASSGTSGGKNEQFF
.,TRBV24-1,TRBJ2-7,CATSLLDSSSYEQYF
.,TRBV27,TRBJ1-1,CASSLGREANTEAFF
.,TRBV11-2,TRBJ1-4,CASSIRYRGEKLFF
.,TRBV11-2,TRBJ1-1,CASSSRGPVEAFF
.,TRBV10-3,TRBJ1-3,CAIGRSGNTIYF
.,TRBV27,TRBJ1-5,CASSWSGDQPQHF
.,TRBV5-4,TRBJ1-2,CASSPDTHYGYTF
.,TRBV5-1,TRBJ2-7,CASSTSRGPEQYF
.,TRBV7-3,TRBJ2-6,CASKFSGANVLTF
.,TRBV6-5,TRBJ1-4,CASSWGGVEKLFF
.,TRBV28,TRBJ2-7,CASYSTGTYEQYF
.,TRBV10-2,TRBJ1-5,CASSEAYSNQPQHF
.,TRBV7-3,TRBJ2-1,CASSLSSGFYNEQFF
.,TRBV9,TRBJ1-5,CASSARDNQPQHF
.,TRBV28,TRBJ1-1,CASSWGGRTEAFF
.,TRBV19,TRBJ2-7,CASSIRVTTGAGSYEQYF
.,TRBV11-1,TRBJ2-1,CASSPRLAGGPEGQFF
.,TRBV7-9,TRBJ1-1,CASSPAGRNTEAFF
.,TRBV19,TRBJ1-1,CASSISRRYTEAFF
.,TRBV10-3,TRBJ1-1,CAISELVGRGNTEAFF
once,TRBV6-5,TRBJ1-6,CATSGLDNSPLHF
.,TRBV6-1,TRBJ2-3,CASSEEGLGITDTQYF
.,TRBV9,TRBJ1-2,CASSPRSTGFYGYTF
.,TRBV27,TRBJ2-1,CASSPTRNEQFF
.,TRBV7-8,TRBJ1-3,CASSLEARGNTIYF
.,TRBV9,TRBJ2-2,CASSVADTGELFF
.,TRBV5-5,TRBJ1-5,CASSPGDRGHNQPQHF
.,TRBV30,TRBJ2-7,CAWSGTGEVEQYF
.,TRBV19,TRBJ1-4,CASSIDPRKLFF
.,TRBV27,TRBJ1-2,CASSDGQGPYGYTF
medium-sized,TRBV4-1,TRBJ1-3,CASSQTDRGPGNTIYF
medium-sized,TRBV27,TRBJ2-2,CASTLQGGTGELFF
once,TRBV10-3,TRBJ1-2,CAINDDYGYTF
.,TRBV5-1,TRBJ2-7,CASSQGRAYEQYF
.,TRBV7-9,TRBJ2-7,CASSLVVTGTVYEQYF
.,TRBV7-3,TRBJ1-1,CASSFGGRSTEAFF
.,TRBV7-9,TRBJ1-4,CASSLALNDPNEKLFF